The 6 T cell receptor beta chains in this list originate from one sample, sequenced in a study of PD-L1 blockade in urothelial cancer. Clones were sequenced by immunoSEQ multiplex PCR, and TCRdb holds only the in-frame ones, with some missing. The data show about 82,000 clones, 82% seen once. Specimen: PBMCs, collected around atezolizumab (anti-PD-L1) treatment. The receptor set was obtained from a man in his sixties or seventies with urothelial cancer.

This chain connects TRBV2 to TRBJ2-1; the match to TRBD2 covers 14 bases. CDR1 and CDR2 from the germline V gene are SNHLY and FYNNEI. V shed 3 bases and J 2 bases; nucleotides not matched to a gene: 0. The CDR3 extends over 16 amino acids. The CDR3 coding sequence is TGTGCCAGCAGTGAGGGACTAGCGGGGGCCTACAATGAGCAGTTCTTC. It yields the protein CASSEGLAGAYNEQFF.

V and J are TRBV9 and TRBJ2-5, with 10 bases identical to TRBD1. V was clipped by 3 bases and J by 5 bases; unmatched bases: 7. The CDR3 spans 15 residues. The germline V gene encodes CDR1 SGDLS and CDR2 YYNGEE. The CDR3 loop reads CASSAGTGEFETQYF. The DNA for the CDR3 is TGTGCCAGCAGCGCCGGGACAGGGGAGTTCGAGACCCAGTACTTC.

The CDR3 sequence is CASSLDLPLYGYTF. CDR3 bases: TGCGCCAGCAGCTTGGACCTTCCACTATATGGCTACACCTTC. The chain links TRBV5-1 to TRBJ1-2; no clear D gene. This CDR3 has 14 amino acids. V gave up 0 bases and J gave up 5 bases, with 11 bases separating them. CDR1 is SGHRS and CDR2 is YFSETQ in the germline V gene.

CDR3 in amino acids: CASSIYRANQPQHF. DNA of the CDR3: TGTGCCAGCAGTATATACAGGGCCAATCAGCCCCAGCATTTT. J is TRBJ1-5 and V is TRBV2; D is possibly TRBD1 (6 bases). V was pared by 5 bases and J by 3 bases, with 11 bases between. Germline V lookup: CDR1 SNHLY, CDR2 FYNNEI. The CDR3 loop spans 14 amino acids.

This chain links TRBV13 with TRBJ1-2; TRBD1 matches 10 bases. The V gene end was trimmed by 4 bases and the J gene end by 8 bases; junction bases not matched to a gene: 10. CDR1 PRHDT and CDR2 FYEKMQ come from the germline V gene (reference sequence). This CDR3 is 15 amino acids long. CDR3 loop: CASSSRDRGIHGYTF. CDR3 DNA: TGTGCCAGCAGCTCTCGGGACAGGGGAATTCACGGCTACACCTTC.

This chain uses TRBV5-6 with TRBJ2-1; 12 nucleotides match TRBD2. The CDR3 consists of 15 residues. V lost 4 bases and J lost 8; bases outside the gene matches: 7. Per the germline V gene, CDR1 is SGHDT and CDR2 is YYEEEE. The CDR3 sequence: CASSGRTSGNYEQFF. CDR3 coding DNA: TGTGCCAGCAGCGGGCGGACTAGCGGGAACTATGAGCAGTTCTTC. Full variable domain (rest looked up from reference TRBV5-6 and TRBJ2-1): DAGVTQSPTHLIKTRGQQVTLRCSPKSGHDTVSWYQQALGQGPQFIFQYYEEEERQRGNFPDRFSGHQFPNYSSELNVNALLLGDSALYLCASSGRTSGNYEQFFGPGTRLTVL.